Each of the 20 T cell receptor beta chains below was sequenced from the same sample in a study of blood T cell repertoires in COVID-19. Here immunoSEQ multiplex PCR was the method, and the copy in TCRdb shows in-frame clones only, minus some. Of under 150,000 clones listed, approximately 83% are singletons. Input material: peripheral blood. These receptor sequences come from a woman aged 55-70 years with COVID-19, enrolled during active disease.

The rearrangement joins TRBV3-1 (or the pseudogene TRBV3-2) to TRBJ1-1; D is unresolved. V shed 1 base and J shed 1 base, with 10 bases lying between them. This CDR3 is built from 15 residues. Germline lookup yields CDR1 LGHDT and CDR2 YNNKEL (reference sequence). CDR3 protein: CASSQGGHWNTEAFF. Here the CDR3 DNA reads TGTGCCAGCAGCCAAGGTGGGCATTGGAACACTGAAGCTTTCTTT.

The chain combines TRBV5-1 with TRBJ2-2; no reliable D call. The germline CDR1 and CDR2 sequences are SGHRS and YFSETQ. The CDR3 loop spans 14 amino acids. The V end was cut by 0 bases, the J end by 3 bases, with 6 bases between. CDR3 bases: TGCGCCAGCAGCTTGGGCTCGGACACCGGGGAGCTGTTTTTT. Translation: CASSLGSDTGELFF.

The CDR3 nucleotides are TGTGCCAGCAGCTTAGTGGGCGGGGGCACAGATACGCAGTATTTT. It translates to CASSLVGGGTDTQYF. The chain employs TRBV11-2 and TRBJ2-3, with D possibly TRBD2 on 6 matching bases. Germline V lookup: CDR1 SGHAT, CDR2 FQNNGV. There are 15 residues in the CDR3. Deletions cut 1 base from V and 1 base from J, with 9 bases between. Together with reference TRBV11-2 and TRBJ2-3, the CDR3 gives the full variable domain: EAGVAQSPRYKIIEKRQSVAFWCNPISGHATLYWYQQILGQGPKLLIQFQNNGVVDDSQLPKDRFSAERLKGVDSTLKIQPAKLEDSAVYLCASSLVGGGTDTQYFGPGTRLTVL.

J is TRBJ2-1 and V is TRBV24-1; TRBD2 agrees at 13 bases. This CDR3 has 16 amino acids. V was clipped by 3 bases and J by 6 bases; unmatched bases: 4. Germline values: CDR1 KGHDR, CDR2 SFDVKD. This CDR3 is CATSDTGTSGVNEQFF. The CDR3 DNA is TGTGCCACCAGTGATACCGGGACTAGCGGGGTCAATGAGCAGTTCTTC.

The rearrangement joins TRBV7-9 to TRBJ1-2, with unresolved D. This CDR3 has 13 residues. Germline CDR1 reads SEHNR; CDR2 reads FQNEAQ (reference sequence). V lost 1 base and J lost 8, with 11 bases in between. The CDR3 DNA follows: TGTGCCAGCAGCTTAGGGTCCGCCGGGGGCTACACCTTC. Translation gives CASSLGSAGGYTF.

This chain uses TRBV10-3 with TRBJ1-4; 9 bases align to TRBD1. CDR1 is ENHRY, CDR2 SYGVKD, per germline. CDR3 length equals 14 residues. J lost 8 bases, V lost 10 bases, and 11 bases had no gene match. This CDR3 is CASKGGDRDEKLFF. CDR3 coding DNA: TGTGCCAGCAAGGGGGGGGACAGGGACGAAAAACTGTTTTTT.

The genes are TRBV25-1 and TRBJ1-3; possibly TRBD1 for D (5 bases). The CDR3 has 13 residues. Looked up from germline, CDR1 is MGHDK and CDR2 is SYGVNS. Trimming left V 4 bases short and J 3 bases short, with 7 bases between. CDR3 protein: CASSAGLGNTIYF. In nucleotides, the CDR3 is TGTGCCAGCAGTGCAGGGCTTGGAAACACCATATATTTT.

CDR3 loop: CASSQLGGFGGYTF. The CDR3 DNA sequence: TGTGCCAGCAGCCAACTAGGGGGTTTTGGTGGCTACACCTTC. V and J are TRBV7-9 and TRBJ1-2; D is possibly TRBD1 (6 bases). CDR1 and CDR2 (germline): SEHNR, FQNEAQ (reference sequence). The V end was cut by 5 bases, the J end by 7 bases, with 17 bases between. The CDR3 loop spans 14 amino acids.

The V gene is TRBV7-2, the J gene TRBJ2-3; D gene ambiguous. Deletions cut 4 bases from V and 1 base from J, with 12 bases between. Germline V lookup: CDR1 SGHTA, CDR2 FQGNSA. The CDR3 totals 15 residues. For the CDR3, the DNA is TGTGCCAGCAGCTCCCCTTATGAGGGCACAGATACGCAGTATTTT. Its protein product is CASSSPYEGTDTQYF. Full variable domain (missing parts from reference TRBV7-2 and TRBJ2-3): GAGVSQSPSNKVTEKGKDVELRCDPISGHTALYWYRQSLGQGLEFLIYFQGNSAPDKSGLPSDRFSAERTGGSVSTLTIQRTQQEDSAVYLCASSSPYEGTDTQYFGPGTRLTVL.

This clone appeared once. The CDR3 DNA sequence: TGCGCCAGCAGCTTTCCCGGACAGGGGGCTACCGGGGAGCTGTTTTTT. This codes for CASSFPGQGATGELFF. The V gene is TRBV5-1, the J gene TRBJ2-2; 11 bases are a match to TRBD1. The CDR3 is 16 residues long. Germline lookup yields CDR1 SGHRS and CDR2 YFSETQ. V lost 2 bases to trimming and J lost 5 bases; unmatched junction nucleotides: 5.

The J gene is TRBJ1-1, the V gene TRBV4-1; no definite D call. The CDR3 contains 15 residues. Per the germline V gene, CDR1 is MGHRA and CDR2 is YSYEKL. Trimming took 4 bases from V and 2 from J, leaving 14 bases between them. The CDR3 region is CASSLMRPSNTEAFF. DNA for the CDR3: TGCGCCAGCAGCCTGATGAGGCCCAGCAACACTGAAGCTTTCTTT.

The CDR3 DNA reads TGTGCCAGTAGCGCACAGGGCGCTACTAACTATGGCTACACCTTC. Its translation is CASSAQGATNYGYTF. V and J are TRBV19 and TRBJ1-2, with TRBD1 as a possible D gene (6 bases). V lost 6 bases and J 0 bases, leaving 14 bases between the germline ends. The CDR3 is 15 amino acids. CDR1 and CDR2 from the germline V gene are LNHDA and SQIVND (reference sequence).

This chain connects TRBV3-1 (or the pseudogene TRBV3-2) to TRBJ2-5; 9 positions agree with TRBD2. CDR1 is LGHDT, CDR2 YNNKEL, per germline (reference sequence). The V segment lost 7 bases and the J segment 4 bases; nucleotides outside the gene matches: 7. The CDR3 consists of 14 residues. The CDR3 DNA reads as TGTGCCAGCAAACTCGAGGGACTAGCAGAGACCCAGTACTTC. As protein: CASKLEGLAETQYF.

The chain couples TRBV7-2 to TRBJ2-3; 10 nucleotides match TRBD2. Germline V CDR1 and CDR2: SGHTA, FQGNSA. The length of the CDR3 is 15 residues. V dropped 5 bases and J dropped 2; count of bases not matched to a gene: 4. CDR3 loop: CASSASGGLTDTQYF. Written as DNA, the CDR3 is TGTGCCAGCAGCGCTAGCGGGGGCCTCACAGATACGCAGTATTTT.

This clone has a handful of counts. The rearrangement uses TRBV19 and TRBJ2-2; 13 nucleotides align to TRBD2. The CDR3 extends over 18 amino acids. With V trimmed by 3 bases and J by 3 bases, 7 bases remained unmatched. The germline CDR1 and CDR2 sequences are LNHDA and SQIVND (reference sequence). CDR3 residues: CASSISSGLAGDTGELFF. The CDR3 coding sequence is TGTGCCAGTAGTATCTCCTCCGGACTAGCGGGGGACACCGGGGAGCTGTTTTTT.

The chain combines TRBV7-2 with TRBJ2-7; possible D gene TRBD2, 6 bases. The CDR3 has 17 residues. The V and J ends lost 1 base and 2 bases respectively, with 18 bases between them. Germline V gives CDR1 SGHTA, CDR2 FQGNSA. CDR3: CASSLVLAAGYTYEQYF. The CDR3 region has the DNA TGTGCCAGCAGCTTAGTCCTCGCGGCGGGATATACCTACGAGCAGTACTTC.

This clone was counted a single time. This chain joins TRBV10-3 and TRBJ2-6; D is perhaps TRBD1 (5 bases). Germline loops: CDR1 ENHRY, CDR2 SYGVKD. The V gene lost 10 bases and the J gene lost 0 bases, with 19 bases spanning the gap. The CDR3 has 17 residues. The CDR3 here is CATIPTVSSSGANVLTF. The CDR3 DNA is TGTGCCACCATACCGACAGTGAGTAGCTCTGGGGCCAACGTCCTGACTTTC.

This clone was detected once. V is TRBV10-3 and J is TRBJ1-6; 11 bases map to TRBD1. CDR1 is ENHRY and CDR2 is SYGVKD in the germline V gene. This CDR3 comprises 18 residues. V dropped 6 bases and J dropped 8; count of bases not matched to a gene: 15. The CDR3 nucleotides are TGTGCCATCAGGGCGGCCCGCGGCGGGACAGGGGGGGATTCACCCCTCCACTTT. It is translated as CAIRAARGGTGGDSPLHF.

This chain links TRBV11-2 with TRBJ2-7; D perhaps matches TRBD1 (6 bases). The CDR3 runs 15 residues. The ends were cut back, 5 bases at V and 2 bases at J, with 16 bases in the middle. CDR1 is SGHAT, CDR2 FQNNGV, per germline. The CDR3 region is CASSTNRVGAYEQYF. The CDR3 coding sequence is TGTGCCAGCAGCACGAACAGGGTCGGAGCCTACGAGCAGTACTTC.

This CDR3 is CASSLFRHTEAFF. The CDR3 DNA is TGTGCCAGCAGTTTATTTCGTCACACTGAAGCTTTCTTT. The rearrangement joins TRBV27 to TRBJ1-1; D gene ambiguous. Germline V CDR1 and CDR2: MNHEY, SMNVEV (reference sequence). The V end was cut by 1 base, the J end by 3 bases, with 6 bases between. The CDR3 sequence is 13 residues long.